This TCR beta chain stems from a study of blood T cell repertoires in COVID-19. Between the trimmed V and J ends, which lost 5 bases and 7 bases, there was a span of 12 bases. The CDR3 contains 14 residues. Germline V gives CDR1 PRHDT, CDR2 FYEKMQ (reference sequence). Methods used by the authors: Amplification from reference gene primers served as the basis for estimated nucleated cell counts. Sequencing was performed with immunoSEQ multiplex PCR; in TCRdb, only in-frame clones are kept and a portion is missing. That table furnishes V, J and clone size, whereas the DNA furnished D and trimming. The data hold roughly 200,000 clones, with approximately 80% observed a single time.

The sequencing input was peripheral blood. This chain links TRBV13 with TRBJ1-6, with D possibly matching TRBD1 (5 bases). This clonotype originated in a human donor in a cohort sampled during active COVID-19. The CDR3 here is CASSLRVANSPLHF. CDR3 DNA: TGTGCCAGCAGCCTCAGGGTCGCAAATTCACCCCTCCACTTT.